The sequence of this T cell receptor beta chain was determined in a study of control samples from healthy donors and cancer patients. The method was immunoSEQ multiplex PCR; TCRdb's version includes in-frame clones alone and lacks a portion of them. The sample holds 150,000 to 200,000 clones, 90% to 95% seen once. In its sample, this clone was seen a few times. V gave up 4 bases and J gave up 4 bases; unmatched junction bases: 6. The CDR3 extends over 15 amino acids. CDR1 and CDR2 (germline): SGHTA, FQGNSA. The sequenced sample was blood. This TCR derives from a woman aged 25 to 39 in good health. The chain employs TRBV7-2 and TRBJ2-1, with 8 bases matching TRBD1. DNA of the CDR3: TGTGCCAGCAGCTCGGACAGGGCCCTTTACAATGAGCAGTTCTTC. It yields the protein CASSSDRALYNEQFF.